This TCR beta chain is from a study of beta chain features in type 1 diabetes. The study reverse transcribed the entire isolated RNA, so it sequenced expressed TCRB transcripts. Some clones are missing from TCRdb's copy, which holds only in-frame ones; the method was immunoSEQ multiplex PCR. The sample contains hundreds of thousands of clones, about 9.3% of which appear only once. This clone was detected only a few times. What it recognizes is unknown. Study findings and constraints: The naive, central memory and Treg TCRB repertoires showed an apparent similarity that was greater among patients than among healthy donors.

Sequenced input: naive CD4+ T cells from blood. The receptor was isolated from a woman aged 18-29 years in good health.

This chain's CDR3 is CASRRGTGNEQFF. As DNA, the CDR3 is TGTGCCAGTAGGCGCGGGACCGGAAATGAGCAGTTCTTC. The genes are TRBV19 and TRBJ2-1; weak D call: TRBD2 (6 bases). This CDR3 has 13 amino acids. CDR1 and CDR2 (germline): LNHDA, SQIVND (reference sequence). Trimming stripped 6 bases from V and 7 bases from J, with 13 bases between.